A single sample gave rise to the 12 T cell receptor beta chains below, sequenced in a study of blood T cell repertoires in COVID-19. TCRdb keeps only in-frame clones here, not all; method: immunoSEQ multiplex PCR. There are 100,000 to 150,000 clones in the sample; about 81% occur only once, and roughly 17% lies in the top ten. Sequenced input: peripheral blood. All receptors come from an elderly woman with acute or convalescent COVID-19.

The chain joins TRBV5-1 to TRBJ1-1; the D is unclear. Germline CDR1 and CDR2: SGHRS and YFSETQ. The CDR3 sequence is 16 residues long. V lost 0 bases and J 0 bases, leaving 12 bases between the germline ends. CDR3 in DNA: TGCGCCAGCAGCTTGGAGGCGCTAGGTTTGAACACTGAAGCTTTCTTT. Translation: CASSLEALGLNTEAFF.

V usage is TRBV9 and J usage is TRBJ2-2; possible D gene TRBD1, 6 bases. The CDR3 has 14 amino acids. V lost 3 bases and J lost 5, with 11 bases in between. CDR1 SGDLS and CDR2 YYNGEE come from the germline V gene. CDR3 region: CASSDPGTTGELFF. As DNA, the CDR3 is TGTGCCAGCAGCGACCCAGGGACAACCGGGGAGCTGTTTTTT.

Concerning this clone: The sample carries other DNA sequences with the same CDR3. The V gene is TRBV6-2 or TRBV6-3, the J gene TRBJ2-7; tentative D call: TRBD1 (6 bases). Germline CDR1 and CDR2: MNHEY and SVGEGT. V was shortened by 2 bases and J by 2 bases, with 13 bases between the two germline ends. This CDR3 is 15 amino acids long. CDR3 nucleotides: TGTGCCAGCAGTTACGGGGCAGGGGCCACCTACGAGCAGTACTTC. Amino acids: CASSYGAGATYEQYF.

This chain connects TRBV7-9 to TRBJ2-1; 10 bases align to TRBD2. J lost 0 bases, V lost 5 bases, and 10 bases had no gene match. Looked up from germline, CDR1 is SEHNR and CDR2 is FQNEAQ (reference sequence). The CDR3 has 18 residues. In DNA, the CDR3 is TGTGCCAGCAGCCTTCCATCTAGCGGGGGTAGCTCCTACAATGAGCAGTTCTTC. Translating gives CASSLPSSGGSSYNEQFF.

The chain uses TRBV18 and TRBJ2-3; maybe TRBD2 (6 bases). The CDR3 has 16 amino acids. CDR1 and CDR2 from the germline V gene are KGHSH and LQKENI. Trimming took 2 bases from V and 0 from J, leaving 12 bases between them. The CDR3 spells CASSPIGRGSTDTQYF. Here the CDR3 DNA reads TGTGCCAGCTCACCAATCGGGAGAGGCAGCACAGATACGCAGTATTTT.

This chain links TRBV27 with TRBJ1-2; no firm D call. Germline CDR1 MNHEY, CDR2 SMNVEV (reference sequence). The CDR3 totals 13 residues. V dropped 6 bases and J dropped 4 bases, with 12 bases sitting between them. CDR3 protein: CASRRAGSYGYTF. The CDR3 DNA follows: TGTGCCAGCAGGCGAGCAGGAAGCTATGGCTACACCTTC.

The chain carries TRBV9 and TRBJ1-1; TRBD1 is a possible D gene (6 bases). CDR1 and CDR2 from the germline V gene are SGDLS and YYNGEE. The CDR3 covers 14 residues. The V gene lost 0 bases and the J gene lost 4 bases, with 10 bases spanning the gap. The CDR3, as DNA: TGTGCCAGCAGCGTAGGTGACAGGTTCACTGAAGCTTTCTTT. This sequence encodes CASSVGDRFTEAFF. The entire variable domain, with the rest obtained from reference TRBV9 and TRBJ1-1, is as follows: DSGVTQTPKHLITATGQRVTLRCSPRSGDLSVYWYQQSLDQGLQFLIQYYNGEERAKGNILERFSAQQFPDLHSELNLSSLELGDSALYFCASSVGDRFTEAFFGQGTRLTVV.

The chain combines TRBV28 with TRBJ1-1; 9 bases fit TRBD1. V lost 6 bases, J lost 4 bases, and 6 bases stayed unmatched. The CDR3 covers 14 residues. Germline V gives CDR1 MDHEN, CDR2 SYDVKM. The DNA of the CDR3 is TGTGCCAGCAGGGGGGACAGGGTTGGCACTGAAGCTTTCTTT. Translated, it gives CASRGDRVGTEAFF.

V usage is TRBV27 and J usage is TRBJ2-1; 13 bases align to TRBD2. The junction had 8 bases not matched to a gene; V was cut back by 9 bases and J by 0 bases. The CDR3 is 17 amino acids. Germline-derived CDR1 and CDR2 are MNHEY and SMNVEV (reference sequence). The CDR3 loop reads CARNGTSGTNSYNEQFF. CDR3 sequence (DNA): TGTGCCAGAAACGGGACTAGCGGGACCAACTCCTACAATGAGCAGTTCTTC.

This rearrangement joins TRBV20-1 to TRBJ2-1; D possibly corresponds to TRBD2 (6 bases). The CDR3 extends over 15 amino acids. V gave up 3 bases and J gave up 0 bases, with 12 bases separating them. Germline V CDR1 and CDR2: DFQATT, SNEGSKA (reference sequence). The CDR3: CSASVRGSSYNEQFF. The CDR3 DNA reads TGCAGTGCTAGTGTGCGGGGCAGCTCCTACAATGAGCAGTTCTTC.

The chain couples TRBV7-9 to TRBJ1-4; D perhaps matches TRBD1 (6 bases). The CDR3 contains 13 residues. CDR1 is SEHNR and CDR2 is FQNEAQ in the germline V gene (reference sequence). Trimming shortened V by 4 bases and J by 11 bases, and 14 bases separated the two germline ends. CDR3 loop: CASSSRQAAKLFF. CDR3 coding DNA: TGTGCCAGCAGCTCAAGACAGGCAGCGAAACTGTTTTTT.

The J gene is TRBJ1-1, the V gene TRBV10-3; possible D gene TRBD1, 6 bases. Trimming pared 4 bases from V and 8 bases from J, leaving 14 bases between. The CDR3 has 13 residues. CDR1 ENHRY and CDR2 SYGVKD come from the germline V gene. CDR3 sequence (DNA): TGTGCCATCAGTGGAGGGACACCCGCGGAAGCTTTCTTT. Protein sequence: CAISGGTPAEAFF.